This entry lists 17 T cell receptor beta chains sequenced from one sample in a study of CD8 T cells in ankylosing spondylitis (dated by TCRdb to 2016 to 2017). Libraries were made using 5' RACE. The sequencer was an Illumina HiSeq 2500. In TCRdb, the public reads were trimmed at Q25 with fastp and aligned with MiXCR, with productive beta chains retained. Records with the same CDR3 protein are collapsed into one entry carrying the most frequent genes and DNA. The sample table contains 200,000 to 250,000 distinct CDR3 sequences; only one count was recorded for 10% of them. The ten top clones hold about 20% of the sample. The sample consisted of blood, either unsorted or a sorted T cell fraction (not recorded which). The source is a male donor with ankylosing spondylitis or in good health (not recorded which).

This clonotype came up many times. The junction departs from germline at one end; a sequencing error may be responsible. The rearrangement uses TRBV7-2 and TRBJ2-4, with D uncertain. The CDR3 is made up of 8 amino acids. Germline V gene data show CDR1 as SGHTA and CDR2 as FQGNSA. CDR3 sequence (DNA): TGTGCCAGCAGCTTAGATGACTTC. Its translation: CASSLDDF.

Notes on this clonotype: This may be a read error, as it is one base from a much larger clone. The rearrangement uses TRBV3-1 and TRBJ1-6; weak D call: TRBD1 (6 bases). From germline, CDR1 is LGHDT and CDR2 YNNKEL (reference sequence). The CDR3 spans 18 residues. The CDR3, as DNA: TGTTCCAGCAGCCAAAGCCCCTTGAACAGGGCGGATAATTCACCCCTCCACTTT. It codes for CSSSQSPLNRADNSPLHF.

This clonotype was recorded at least ten times. The chain uses TRBV11-3 and TRBJ2-7; tentatively, D is TRBD1 (6 bases). From germline, CDR1 is SGHNT and CDR2 YENEEA. Trimming left V 3 bases short and J 4 bases short, with 16 bases between. There are 15 residues in the CDR3. The CDR3 sequence: CASSFRQDGDYEQYF. In DNA, the CDR3 is TGTGCCAGCAGCTTCAGACAGGACGGGGATTACGAGCAGTACTTC.

CDR3 loop: CASRWTEETQYF. CDR3 in DNA: TGTGCCAGCAGATGGACAGAAGAGACCCAGTACTTC. The rearrangement uses TRBV7-2 and TRBJ2-5; D perhaps matches TRBD1 (6 bases). Germline lookup yields CDR1 SGHTA and CDR2 FQGNSA. This CDR3 is 12 amino acids long. V lost 6 bases to trimming and J lost 3 bases, with 8 bases between them.

Here the CDR3 DNA reads TGTGCCAGCAGCTTGGAACCAACAGGGAACTATGGCTACACCTTC. Protein sequence: CASSLEPTGNYGYTF. The chain uses TRBV7-9 and TRBJ1-2, with a possible D match to TRBD1 (6 bases). CDR1 is SEHNR and CDR2 is FQNEAQ in the germline V gene (reference sequence). The CDR3 consists of 15 residues. With 3 bases removed from V and 2 bases from J, the gap between germline ends came to 13 bases.

The sample holds many counts of this clonotype. The V and J genes are TRBV24-1 and TRBJ2-3; a possible D gene is TRBD2 (7 bases). Germline assignment: CDR1 KGHDR and CDR2 SFDVKD. CDR3 length: 14 residues. V shed 5 bases and J shed 5 bases, with 13 bases lying between them. This CDR3 reads CATSAGGERDTQYF. CDR3 DNA: TGTGCCACCAGTGCGGGGGGCGAGAGAGATACGCAGTATTTT.

V usage is TRBV3-2 and J usage is TRBJ2-1. TRBV3-2 represents a pseudogene. This CDR3 contains 17 residues. In DNA form, the CDR3 reads TGTGCCAGCAGCCAAGTTCTTAGTTTGAGCTCCTACAATGAGCAGTTCTTC. Its protein is CASSQVLSLSSYNEQFF.

This clonotype was seen a few times. The chain couples TRBV5-6 to TRBJ2-2; D is undetermined. This CDR3 contains 14 residues. V lost 6 bases, J lost 3 bases, and 12 bases lay in between. From germline, CDR1 is SGHDT and CDR2 YYEEEE. The CDR3, as DNA: TGTGCCAGCATGCTACAGAGATACACCGGGGAGCTGTTTTTT. Protein sequence: CASMLQRYTGELFF.

This clonotype was counted many times. DNA for the CDR3: TGTGCCAGCAGCCCCCTAGCGGGGGACAATGAGCAGTTCTTC. Translation gives CASSPLAGDNEQFF. The chain joins TRBV2 to TRBJ2-1; TRBD2 aligns across 10 bases. The CDR3 contains 14 residues. V dropped 6 bases and J dropped 5; count of bases not matched to a gene: 4. CDR1 and CDR2 (germline): SNHLY, FYNNEI.

The chain has TRBV7-9 and TRBJ2-3; 11 bases match TRBD2. The J segment lost 2 bases and the V segment lost 6 bases, leaving 7 bases of the junction unmatched. The CDR3 is 16 residues long. The germline V gene encodes CDR1 SEHNR and CDR2 FQNEAQ (reference sequence). As DNA, the CDR3 is TGTGCCAGCAGACCTCTAGCGGGGGGACACACAGATACGCAGTATTTT. This sequence encodes CASRPLAGGHTDTQYF.

This clonotype was recorded at least ten times. The chain uses TRBV27 and TRBJ1-5; D perhaps matches TRBD1 (6 bases). V lost 5 bases to trimming and J lost 2 bases, with 10 bases between them. The CDR3 is 14 amino acids. Germline loops: CDR1 MNHEY, CDR2 SMNVEV (reference sequence). CDR3 protein: CASSVQGGNQPQHF. CDR3 nucleotides: TGTGCCAGCAGTGTACAGGGTGGCAATCAGCCCCAGCATTTT.

This clonotype was counted at least ten times. V and J are TRBV5-1 and TRBJ2-7; D might be TRBD1 (5 bases). Looked up from germline, CDR1 is SGHRS and CDR2 is YFSETQ. This CDR3 has 12 amino acids. Trimming removed 3 bases from V and 1 base from J, with 5 bases in between. CDR3 coding DNA: TGCGCCAGCAGCTCAGGGTCCTACGAGCAGTACTTC. It encodes CASSSGSYEQYF. Variable domain in full (rest from reference TRBV5-1 and TRBJ2-7): KAGVTQTPRYLIKTRGQQVTLSCSPISGHRSVSWYQQTPGQGLQFLFEYFSETQRNKGNFPGRFSGRQFSNSRSEMNVSTLELGDSALYLCASSSGSYEQYFGPGTRLTVT.

This clonotype has at least ten counts. The chain carries TRBV5-1 and TRBJ2-7; no firm D call. CDR1 SGHRS and CDR2 YFSETQ come from the germline V gene. The CDR3 has 13 residues. V was shortened by 4 bases and J by 4 bases, with 12 bases between the two germline ends. The CDR3 bases are TGCGCCAGCAGCCCCGATGGGGATTACGAGCAGTACTTC. Its protein is CASSPDGDYEQYF.

V usage is TRBV5-5 and J usage is TRBJ2-3; D is possibly TRBD2 (5 bases). This CDR3 contains 13 residues. V was pared by 7 bases and J by 0 bases, with 9 bases between. CDR1 is SGHKS, CDR2 YYEKEE, per germline (reference sequence). DNA of the CDR3: TGTGCCAGCTTGGCGGGTAGCACAGATACGCAGTATTTT. It encodes CASLAGSTDTQYF.

There are many counts of this clonotype. V is TRBV12-3 or TRBV12-4 and J is TRBJ2-2; D is ambiguous. The CDR3 runs to 11 residues. V was cut by 7 bases and J by 8 bases, with 8 bases left in between. The CDR3 sequence is CASTSWGELFF. The CDR3 DNA reads as TGTGCCAGCACCTCGTGGGGGGAGCTGTTTTTT.

Many counts were recorded for this clonotype. The CDR3 DNA sequence: TGTGCCAGCAGTTTGTCTGAAGCGAACACTGAAGCTTTCTTT. Its protein product is CASSLSEANTEAFF. The J gene is TRBJ1-1, the V gene TRBV12-3 or TRBV12-4; D unclear. The CDR3 contains 14 residues. The V end was cut by 3 bases, the J end by 1 base, with 9 bases between.

This clonotype was found many times. The chain links TRBV12-3 or TRBV12-4 to TRBJ2-5; 9 nucleotides line up with TRBD1. This CDR3 is built from 14 residues. V dropped 7 bases and J dropped 3; count of bases not matched to a gene: 6. The CDR3 nucleotides read TGTGCCAGCACCCCGGGACAGGGTAAAGAGACCCAGTACTTC. Its protein product is CASTPGQGKETQYF.